The source of this T cell receptor (beta chain) is a study of blood T cell repertoires in COVID-19. Background on the study: Samples of COVID-19 (acute and convalescent) were obtained from the United States, Italy and Spain.

The CDR3 loop spans 15 amino acids. The ends were cut back, 0 bases at V and 2 bases at J, with 10 bases in the middle. Per the germline V gene, CDR1 is SGHTA and CDR2 is FQGTGA. Original handling: Amplification of reference gene primers was used by the study to estimate nucleated cell counts. Produced via immunoSEQ multiplex PCR; TCRdb's table is partial and in-frame only. The DNA was the basis for D and trimming; V, J and clone size are from that table. Here the sample spans tens of thousands of clones, more than 75% being singletons. This clonotype was sampled from an elderly woman with active COVID-19. Input material: peripheral blood. The chain recombines TRBV7-3 with TRBJ2-5; TRBD1 is a possible D gene (6 bases). Here the CDR3 reads CASSLTPGTQETQYF. The CDR3 coding sequence is TGTGCCAGCAGCTTAACGCCGGGGACACAAGAGACCCAGTACTTC.